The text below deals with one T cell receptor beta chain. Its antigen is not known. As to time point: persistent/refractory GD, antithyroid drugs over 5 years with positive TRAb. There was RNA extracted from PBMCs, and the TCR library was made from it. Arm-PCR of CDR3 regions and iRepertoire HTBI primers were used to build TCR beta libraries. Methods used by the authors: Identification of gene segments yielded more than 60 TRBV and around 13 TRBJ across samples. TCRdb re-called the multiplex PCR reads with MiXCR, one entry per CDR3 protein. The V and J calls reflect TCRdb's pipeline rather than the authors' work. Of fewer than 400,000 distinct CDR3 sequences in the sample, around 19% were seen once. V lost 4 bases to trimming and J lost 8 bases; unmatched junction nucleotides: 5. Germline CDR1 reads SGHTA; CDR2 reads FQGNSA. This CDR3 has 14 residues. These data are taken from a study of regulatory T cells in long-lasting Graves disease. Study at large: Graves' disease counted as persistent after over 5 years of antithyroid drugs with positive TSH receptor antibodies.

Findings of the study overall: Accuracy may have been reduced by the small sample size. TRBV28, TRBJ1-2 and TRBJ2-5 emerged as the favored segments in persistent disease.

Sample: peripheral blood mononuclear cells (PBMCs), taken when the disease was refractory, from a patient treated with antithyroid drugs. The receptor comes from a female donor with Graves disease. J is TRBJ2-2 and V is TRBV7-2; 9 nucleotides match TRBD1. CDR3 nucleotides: TGTGCCAGCAGCTCCACAGGGGGCTGGGGGGAGCTGTTTTTT. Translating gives CASSSTGGWGELFF. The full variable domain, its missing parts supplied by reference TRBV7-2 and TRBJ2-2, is GAGVSQSPSNKVTEKGKDVELRCDPISGHTALYWYRQSLGQGLEFLIYFQGNSAPDKSGLPSDRFSAERTGGSVSTLTIQRTQQEDSAVYLCASSSTGGWGELFFGEGSRLTVL.